One sample yielded the 23 T cell receptor beta chains listed below, sequenced in a study of T cell responses to AZD1222 COVID-19 vaccine. Profiled with immunoSEQ multiplex PCR; TCRdb holds only in-frame clones, not every one. The sample lists tens of thousands of clones, roughly 92% occurring once. The starting material was peripheral blood, obtained 28 days after the second AZD1222 dose. The receptors here all came from an adult who received the AZD1222 COVID-19 vaccine.

This clone was recorded once. The chain links TRBV7-8 to TRBJ2-5; the D gene is possibly TRBD1 (5 bases). Between the trimmed V and J ends, which lost 1 base and 0 bases, there was a span of 6 bases. Germline V gives CDR1 SGHVS, CDR2 FQNEAQ. The CDR3 length is 14 residues. CDR3 in amino acids: CASSLVGDQETQYF. The DNA of the CDR3 is TGTGCCAGCAGCTTAGTAGGGGACCAAGAGACCCAGTACTTC. Filled out from reference TRBV7-8 and TRBJ2-5, the complete variable domain reads GAGVSQSPRYKVAKRGQDVALRCDPISGHVSLFWYQQALGQGPEFLTYFQNEAQLDKSGLPSDRFFAERPEGSVSTLKIQRTQQEDSAVYLCASSLVGDQETQYFGPGTRLLVL.

In its sample, this clone was seen a few times. This chain uses TRBV6-1 with TRBJ1-1, with a weak D call TRBD1 (5 bases). Germline CDR1 reads MNHNS; CDR2 reads SASEGT. The length of the CDR3 is 17 residues. Deletions cut 4 bases from V and 0 bases from J, with 18 bases between. The CDR3 DNA sequence: TGTGCCAGCAGTGTGGGGGGGGTGCGAAAAATGAACACTGAAGCTTTCTTT. It yields the protein CASSVGGVRKMNTEAFF.

The CDR3 sequence: CASGSDGRETQYF. The DNA for the CDR3 is TGTGCCAGCGGCAGCGACGGACGGGAGACCCAGTACTTC. V gene TRBV11-3 combines with J gene TRBJ2-5; D not resolved. The CDR3 totals 13 residues. Germline-derived CDR1 and CDR2 are SGHNT and YENEEA. The ends were cut back, 8 bases at V and 5 bases at J, with 15 bases in the middle.

This sequence joins TRBV19 and TRBJ1-4; a weak D match, TRBD1 (5 bases). CDR3 size: 16 residues. V lost 2 bases, J lost 8 bases, and 18 bases lay in between. Germline CDR1 reads LNHDA; CDR2 reads SQIVND (reference sequence). CDR3: CASSISERGWGEKLFF. The CDR3 coding sequence is TGTGCCAGTAGTATATCGGAGAGGGGTTGGGGCGAAAAACTGTTTTTT.

V usage is TRBV7-8 and J usage is TRBJ2-3; weak D call: TRBD1 (6 bases). Germline V CDR1 and CDR2: SGHVS, FQNEAQ. This CDR3 is 15 amino acids long. The germline V and J ends were trimmed by 5 bases and 6 bases, with 18 bases remaining between them. CDR3 in amino acids: CASSPLRQVLDTQYF. The CDR3, as DNA: TGTGCCAGCAGCCCACTCAGACAGGTTTTGGATACGCAGTATTTT. The entire variable domain, with the rest obtained from reference TRBV7-8 and TRBJ2-3, is as follows: GAGVSQSPRYKVAKRGQDVALRCDPISGHVSLFWYQQALGQGPEFLTYFQNEAQLDKSGLPSDRFFAERPEGSVSTLKIQRTQQEDSAVYLCASSPLRQVLDTQYFGPGTRLTVL.

This chain connects TRBV28 to TRBJ1-1; no clear D gene. Germline loops: CDR1 MDHEN, CDR2 SYDVKM. Trimming took off 8 bases at V and 0 bases at J, with 10 bases between the two ends. This CDR3 contains 13 residues. The CDR3 is CASHKEVNTEAFF. CDR3 coding DNA: TGTGCCAGCCACAAGGAGGTGAACACTGAAGCTTTCTTT.

The gene calls are TRBV7-9 and TRBJ2-5, with TRBD2 matching 8 bases. The CDR3 is made up of 18 amino acids. Losses at the gene ends were 4 bases for V and 2 bases for J; bases not matched to a gene: 15. Per germline, CDR1 SEHNR and CDR2 FQNEAQ (reference sequence). The CDR3 sequence is CASSYGPSWTSWQETQYF. Here the CDR3 DNA reads TGTGCCAGCAGCTATGGACCATCCTGGACTAGCTGGCAAGAGACCCAGTACTTC.

The chain carries TRBV13 and TRBJ2-6; D is ambiguous. CDR3 size: 15 residues. Deletions cut 4 bases from V and 1 base from J, with 8 bases between. CDR1 is PRHDT and CDR2 is FYEKMQ in the germline V gene (reference sequence). CDR3 residues: CASSSTLSGANVLTF. CDR3 in DNA: TGTGCCAGCAGCTCGACCCTTTCTGGGGCCAACGTCCTGACTTTC.

The V and J genes are TRBV7-9 and TRBJ2-2, with 8 bases matching TRBD1. V was pared by 5 bases and J by 4 bases, with 6 bases of the junction left unmatched. Germline V gene sequence: CDR1 SEHNR, CDR2 FQNEAQ (reference sequence). The CDR3 has 15 residues. CDR3 DNA: TGTGCCAGCAGCCAGGGACAGGCCCGCACCGGGGAGCTGTTTTTT. This encodes CASSQGQARTGELFF.

The J gene is TRBJ2-3, the V gene TRBV5-1; perhaps TRBD2 as D (5 bases). Germline-derived CDR1 and CDR2 are SGHRS and YFSETQ. V lost 0 bases to trimming and J lost 2 bases, with 7 bases between them. The length of the CDR3 is 14 residues. The CDR3 protein is CASSLGRPTDTQYF. The CDR3 bases are TGCGCCAGCAGCTTGGGGAGGCCCACAGATACGCAGTATTTT.

The rearrangement links TRBV5-1 to TRBJ1-4; 8 bases align to TRBD1. Germline V lookup: CDR1 SGHRS, CDR2 YFSETQ. Germline trimming cut 6 bases from V and 5 bases from J; bases unmatched to any gene: 15. The CDR3 is made up of 17 amino acids. The chain's CDR3 is CASTRTGSPLANEKLFF. CDR3 DNA sequence: TGCGCCAGCACTAGGACAGGGAGTCCCCTGGCGAATGAAAAACTGTTTTTT.

V is TRBV12-3 or TRBV12-4 and J is TRBJ1-1, with D hard to call. Deletions cut 6 bases from V and 6 bases from J, with 14 bases between. This CDR3 contains 13 residues. The CDR3 here is CASSKPWASEAFF. The CDR3 region has the DNA TGTGCCAGCAGCAAACCCTGGGCCTCTGAAGCTTTCTTT.

The chain's CDR3 is CAWSGQEISGNTIYF. The CDR3 DNA reads as TGTGCCTGGAGTGGCCAGGAGATCTCTGGAAACACCATATATTTT. The J gene is TRBJ1-3, the V gene TRBV30; D gene unclear. The CDR3 length is 15 residues. Looked up from germline, CDR1 is GTSNPN and CDR2 is SVGIG (reference sequence). V was cut by 1 base and J by 0 bases, with 10 bases left in between.

The chain is built from TRBV6-6 and TRBJ2-5; 13 nucleotides match TRBD2. Germline CDR1 and CDR2: MNHNY and SVGAGI (reference sequence). This CDR3 region has 16 residues. With 3 bases clipped from V and 4 bases from J, the junction kept 5 bases outside the gene matches. The CDR3 is CASSYSGTSGVETQYF. The CDR3 DNA reads as TGTGCCAGCAGTTATTCCGGGACTAGCGGGGTAGAGACCCAGTACTTC.

The gene calls are TRBV7-2 and TRBJ2-5, with D possibly matching TRBD1 (6 bases). Germline CDR1 and CDR2: SGHTA and FQGNSA. Trimming took off 5 bases at V and 5 bases at J, with 18 bases between the two ends. There are 15 residues in the CDR3. The CDR3 bases are TGTGCCAGCAGCCTATTAGCCGGGGACACGGAGACCCAGTACTTC. Translating gives CASSLLAGDTETQYF. Filled out from reference TRBV7-2 and TRBJ2-5, the complete variable domain reads GAGVSQSPSNKVTEKGKDVELRCDPISGHTALYWYRQSLGQGLEFLIYFQGNSAPDKSGLPSDRFSAERTGGSVSTLTIQRTQQEDSAVYLCASSLLAGDTETQYFGPGTRLLVL.

This chain joins TRBV30 and TRBJ1-4, with D hard to call. CDR1 and CDR2 (germline): GTSNPN, SVGIG (reference sequence). This CDR3 comprises 15 residues. Trimming cost V 0 bases and J 0 bases, with 8 bases left between them. The CDR3 is CAWSVVAATNEKLFF. CDR3 in DNA: TGTGCCTGGAGTGTAGTGGCTGCAACTAATGAAAAACTGTTTTTT.

This clone was found once. The chain is built from TRBV6-5 and TRBJ2-1; 7 bases line up with TRBD1. In germline, CDR1 is MNHEY, CDR2 SVGAGI. With 2 bases clipped from V and 8 bases from J, the junction kept 3 bases outside the gene matches. The CDR3 has 13 amino acids. The CDR3 region is CASSYRGLDEQFF. The CDR3 DNA reads TGTGCCAGCAGTTACAGGGGGCTCGATGAGCAGTTCTTC.

The V gene is TRBV19, the J gene TRBJ1-6, with D tentatively TRBD1 (6 bases). CDR1 and CDR2 (germline): LNHDA, SQIVND (reference sequence). The CDR3 length is 18 residues. V was cut by 1 base and J by 6 bases, with 19 bases left in between. CDR3 region: CASSIVLGTRGSNSPLHF. The CDR3 DNA reads TGTGCCAGTAGTATAGTCTTGGGGACAAGAGGAAGTAATTCACCCCTCCACTTT.

The CDR3 is CASSLEADAGELFF. The CDR3 region has the DNA TGCGCCAGCAGCTTGGAGGCTGACGCCGGGGAGCTGTTTTTT. The chain combines TRBV5-1 with TRBJ2-2; D is unclear. CDR3 length equals 14 residues. The V and J ends lost 0 bases and 6 bases respectively, with 9 bases between them. Germline CDR1 reads SGHRS; CDR2 reads YFSETQ.

The rearrangement uses TRBV6-1 and TRBJ2-7; D may be TRBD1 or TRBD2 (5 bases each). The V end lost 2 bases, the J end lost 2 bases, and 13 bases lay between the germline ends. The V gene's germline CDR1 is MNHNS and CDR2 SASEGT. The CDR3 spans 15 residues. CDR3 nucleotides: TGTGCCAGCAGTGAAAGAGGGGCATCAACCTACGAGCAGTACTTC. Its translation is CASSERGASTYEQYF.

The CDR3: CASSFSGGANEQFF. Here the CDR3 DNA reads TGTGCCAGCAGCTTTAGCGGGGGGGCCAATGAGCAGTTCTTC. The gene calls are TRBV7-3 and TRBJ2-1; 11 bases match TRBD2. CDR1 SGHTA and CDR2 FQGTGA come from the germline V gene. V lost 3 bases and J lost 6; bases outside the gene matches: 1. This CDR3 has 14 amino acids. The full variable domain, in which reference TRBV7-3 and TRBJ2-1 provide the parts outside the CDR3, is GAGVSQTPSNKVTEKGKYVELRCDPISGHTALYWYRQSLGQGPEFLIYFQGTGAADDSGLPNDRFFAVRPEGSVSTLKIQRTERGDSAVYLCASSFSGGANEQFFGPGTRLTVL.

The chain joins TRBV6-5 to TRBJ2-1; D might be TRBD1 (6 bases). Per germline, CDR1 MNHEY and CDR2 SVGAGI. This CDR3 comprises 15 residues. V lost 4 bases and J lost 6, with 16 bases in between. This CDR3 is CASSSHRGMGNEQFF. For the CDR3, the DNA is TGTGCCAGCAGTTCCCATAGGGGGATGGGCAATGAGCAGTTCTTC.

V gene TRBV7-2 combines with J gene TRBJ2-2, with D tentatively TRBD1 or TRBD2 (6 bases each). The ends were cut back, 2 bases at V and 1 base at J, with 11 bases in the middle. The CDR3 extends over 16 amino acids. Per germline, CDR1 SGHTA and CDR2 FQGNSA. As DNA, the CDR3 is TGTGCCAGCAGCTTAAGAGGGGGGCAGAACACCGGGGAGCTGTTTTTT. Residues: CASSLRGGQNTGELFF.